The present T cell receptor (beta chain) was sequenced within a study of low-dose radiotherapy and immunotherapy resistance in tumors. The CDR3 contains 13 residues. Germline CDR1 LNHDA, CDR2 SQIVND (reference sequence). Trimming cost V 3 bases and J 1 base, with 6 bases left between them. The time point was: after trial treatment. Treatment given: LDRT plus nivolumab, ipilimumab, low-dose cyclophosphamide and aspirin (RACIN trial). This clonotype was counted ten times or more. Alpha and beta chains were covered, as first-strand cDNA relied on TRAV- and TRBV-specific primers. Over 20 PCR cycles, TCRs were amplified from a constant-region primer and V-primer adapter. Each CDR3 protein is one row after TCRdb ran MiXCR on the reads. The table includes tens of thousands of distinct CDR3 sequences, 25% to 30% detected once.

The V call is TRBV19, the J call TRBJ1-1; D is unclear. The clonotype originates from a male donor with prostate cancer. The sequences come from PBMCs, collected after low-dose radiotherapy plus immunotherapy. CDR3 sequence (DNA): TGTGCCAGTAGTATCTGGGGGAACACTGAAGCTTTCTTT. It encodes CASSIWGNTEAFF.